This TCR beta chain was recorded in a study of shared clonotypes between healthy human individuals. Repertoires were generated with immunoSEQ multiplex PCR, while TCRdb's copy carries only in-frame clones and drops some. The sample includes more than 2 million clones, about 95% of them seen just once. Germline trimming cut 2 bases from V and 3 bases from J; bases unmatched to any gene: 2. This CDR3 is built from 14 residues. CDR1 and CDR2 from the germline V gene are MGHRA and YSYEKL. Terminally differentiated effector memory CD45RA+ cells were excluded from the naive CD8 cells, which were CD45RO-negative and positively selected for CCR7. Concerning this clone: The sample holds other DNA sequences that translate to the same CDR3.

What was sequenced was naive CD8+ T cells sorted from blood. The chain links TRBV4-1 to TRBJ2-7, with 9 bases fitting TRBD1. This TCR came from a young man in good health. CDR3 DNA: TGCGCCAGCAGCCAAAAGGACAGGGGCTACGAGCAGTACTTC. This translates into CASSQKDRGYEQYF.